Shown below are 9 T cell receptor beta chains from a single sample sequenced in a study of CD8 T cells in ankylosing spondylitis. MiXCR was run by TCRdb on the 5' RACE reads, yielding one entry per CDR3 protein. The sample has some 120,000 distinct CDR3 sequences, approximately 6.8% seen once. The sequencing sample was made of blood, either unsorted or a sorted T cell fraction (not recorded which). The receptor set was obtained from a male donor with ankylosing spondylitis or in good health (not recorded which).

This clonotype was detected a few times. The chain uses TRBV7-2 and TRBJ1-2; possible D gene TRBD1, 5 bases. V shed 6 bases and J shed 8 bases, with 22 bases lying between them. CDR1 SGHTA and CDR2 FQGNSA come from the germline V gene. The CDR3 extends over 15 amino acids. CDR3 DNA: TGTGCCAGCAGGAAATTACAGGAGGGTTCGGAGGGCTACACCTTC. It is translated as CASRKLQEGSEGYTF. Variable domain in full (rest from reference TRBV7-2 and TRBJ1-2): GAGVSQSPSNKVTEKGKDVELRCDPISGHTALYWYRQSLGQGLEFLIYFQGNSAPDKSGLPSDRFSAERTGGSVSTLTIQRTQQEDSAVYLCASRKLQEGSEGYTFGSGTRLTVV.

This clonotype came up many times. CDR3 loop: CASSGGGAPANEQFF. The CDR3 DNA reads as TGTGCCAGCAGTGGGGGAGGGGCGCCGGCCAATGAGCAGTTCTTC. This chain uses TRBV25-1 with TRBJ2-1; 7 bases align to TRBD2. With 4 bases clipped from V and 6 bases from J, the junction kept 9 bases outside the gene matches. Germline V gene data show CDR1 as MGHDK and CDR2 as SYGVNS. CDR3 length: 15 amino acids.

At least ten counts were recorded for this clonotype. The V and J genes are TRBV9 and TRBJ2-1; 8 bases align to TRBD2. Germline assignment: CDR1 SGDLS and CDR2 YYNGEE. The CDR3 contains 16 residues. V shed 1 base, J shed 5 bases, and the junction held 8 bases outside the gene matches. CDR3 in amino acids: CASSVFRGGRNNEQFF. The CDR3 nucleotides read TGTGCCAGCAGCGTATTTCGGGGGGGGCGCAACAATGAGCAGTTCTTC.

This clonotype appeared many times. The chain is built from TRBV5-1 and TRBJ1-6; 7 nucleotides align to TRBD1. V trimming: 1 base; J trimming: 12 bases; junction bases outside the gene matches: 10. The CDR3 extends over 15 amino acids. CDR1 and CDR2 from the germline V gene are SGHRS and YFSETQ. The chain's CDR3 is CASSLWGQGDRPLHF. The DNA for the CDR3 is TGCGCCAGCAGCTTGTGGGGCCAGGGGGACAGACCCCTCCACTTT. Full variable domain (rest looked up from reference TRBV5-1 and TRBJ1-6): KAGVTQTPRYLIKTRGQQVTLSCSPISGHRSVSWYQQTPGQGLQFLFEYFSETQRNKGNFPGRFSGRQFSNSRSEMNVSTLELGDSALYLCASSLWGQGDRPLHFGNGTRLTVT.

This clonotype was found a few times. This chain joins TRBV30 and TRBJ2-1; D ambiguous. The CDR3 totals 15 residues. V was trimmed by 1 base and J by 8 bases, leaving 18 bases between them. CDR1 and CDR2 (germline): GTSNPN, SVGIG (reference sequence). The DNA for the CDR3 is TGTGCCTGGAGTGAAACGGGCGTCGTGGTCGATGAGCAGTTCTTC. Protein sequence: CAWSETGVVVDEQFF.

This clonotype has at least ten counts. This chain uses TRBV7-2 with TRBJ2-1; D perhaps matches TRBD1 (7 bases). V was clipped by 6 bases and J by 8 bases, with 26 bases between them. This CDR3 has 17 amino acids. Germline V CDR1 and CDR2: SGHTA, FQGNSA. The CDR3 DNA reads as TGTGCCAGCAGTCCCCGGCCAGGGGGGCGCCTGTCTTATGAGCAGTTCTTC. This translates into CASSPRPGGRLSYEQFF. Full variable domain (missing parts from reference TRBV7-2 and TRBJ2-1): GAGVSQSPSNKVTEKGKDVELRCDPISGHTALYWYRQSLGQGLEFLIYFQGNSAPDKSGLPSDRFSAERTGGSVSTLTIQRTQQEDSAVYLCASSPRPGGRLSYEQFFGPGTRLTVL.

This clonotype was seen repeatedly, ten times or more. The chain is built from TRBV10-3 and TRBJ2-7; 7 positions agree with TRBD2. Germline V lookup: CDR1 ENHRY, CDR2 SYGVKD. The CDR3 runs 14 residues. V trimming: 7 bases; J trimming: 2 bases; junction bases outside the gene matches: 8. The CDR3 sequence is CAIKERDLPYEQYF. The CDR3 bases are TGTGCCATCAAGGAGCGGGACCTTCCCTACGAGCAGTACTTC.

This chain connects TRBV10-3 to TRBJ2-2; TRBD1 or TRBD2 may be the D gene (5 bases each). The CDR3 covers 15 residues. V lost 2 bases and J lost 5, with 12 bases in between. The V gene's germline CDR1 is ENHRY and CDR2 SYGVKD. CDR3 amino acids: CAISEPGRITGELFF. In DNA form, the CDR3 reads TGTGCCATCAGTGAGCCGGGACGGATTACCGGGGAGCTGTTTTTT.

Regarding this clonotype: At one end, the junction sequence differs from germline, possibly due to a read error. V is TRBV5-6 and J is TRBJ2-3, with D possibly being TRBD2 (5 bases). The CDR3 extends over 15 amino acids. CDR1 is SGHDT, CDR2 YYEEEE, per germline. The CDR3 sequence is CAISPGGRDTDTQYF. CDR3 DNA: TGTGCCATCAGCCCCGGTGGGAGAGACACAGATACGCAGTATTTT.